What follows is one TCR beta chain and its context. Its specificity is not known. This entry is derived from a study of a mutant IDH1 vaccine in newly diagnosed glioma. At the level of the study: Among treated patients, about 62% were male and roughly 38% female, and mean age was 40.4 years. Therapy received beforehand was radiotherapy, temozolomide, or both, with most patients given both. Study results and limitations: Roughly 93% of patients showed vaccine-induced immune responses across multiple MHC alleles. It seemed that pseudoprogression was not linked to changes in the top peripheral T cell clonotypes.

Time point noted: baseline, week 1 (first vaccination visit). The treatment is: pre-vaccination baseline after standard-of-care therapy. Measured with immunoSEQ multiplex PCR; TCRdb has only the in-frame clones, and not every one. The sample lists around 82,000 clones, around 79% seen once, with 5% to 5.5% in the top ten. V gave up 7 bases and J gave up 4 bases; unmatched junction bases: 10. Germline assignment: CDR1 SGHDT and CDR2 YYEEEE. The CDR3 length is 14 residues. The rearrangement joins TRBV5-6 to TRBJ1-1; 7 nucleotides match TRBD1. This TCR was recovered from a man aged 40-50 years with glioma. Some clones in this sample may be carry-over from other donors' samples. Sequences were derived from PBMCs, sampled from a glioma patient treated with radiotherapy, temozolomide or both. The CDR3 bases are TGTGCCAGCGGGGGATCATACAGGGGCACTGAAGCTTTCTTT. Encoded protein: CASGGSYRGTEAFF.